What follows are 27 T cell receptor beta chains derived from one specimen sequenced in a study of cytomegalovirus exposure and HLA in healthy donors (dated 2017 in TCRdb). Library preparation used the immunoSEQ multiplex PCR assay. A mixture of 60 forward primers for TCR Vbeta segments and 13 reverse primers for TCR Jbeta segments was used in the multiplex PCR. TCRdb took over this immuneACCESS table, retaining in-frame rearrangements with V and J assigned. Such tables are incomplete; in checked studies, under half of the missing clones stem from an unresolved V gene, and the remainder is unexplained. In this sample the table shows 90,000 to 120,000 clones, approximately 81% of which occur a single time. Clones ranked in the top ten supply around 2.1% of the sample. The sequenced sample was PBMCs. These receptor sequences come from a young man in good health and CMV-seronegative.

The V gene is TRBV30, the J gene TRBJ2-5; a weak D match, TRBD2 (6 bases). The V and J ends lost 4 bases and 4 bases respectively, with 7 bases between them. This CDR3 spans 11 amino acids. Germline V gene sequence: CDR1 GTSNPN, CDR2 SVGIG (reference sequence). The CDR3 is CAWKAGETQYF. CDR3 nucleotide sequence: TGTGCCTGGAAAGCGGGAGAGACCCAGTACTTC. Full variable domain (outside the CDR3, taken from reference TRBV30 and TRBJ2-5): SQTIHQWPATLVQPVGSPLSLECTVEGTSNPNLYWYRQAAGRGLQLLFYSVGIGQISSEVPQNLSASRPQDRQFILSSKKLLLSDSGFYLCAWKAGETQYFGPGTRLLVL.

The rearrangement uses TRBV6-5 and TRBJ2-7, with 7 nucleotides matching TRBD1. The CDR3 contains 14 residues. Per the germline V gene, CDR1 is MNHEY and CDR2 is SVGAGI. Trimming took 8 bases from V and 0 from J; bases not matched to a gene: 7. The CDR3 is CASGGQLFSYEQYF. The CDR3 nucleotides read TGTGCCAGCGGGGGACAGTTATTCTCCTACGAGCAGTACTTC.

The chain has TRBV4-2 and TRBJ2-2, with a weak D call TRBD1 (6 bases). CDR1 and CDR2 from the germline V gene are LGHNA and YNFKEQ. The CDR3 covers 17 residues. V was shortened by 1 base and J by 3 bases, with 15 bases between the two germline ends. The CDR3 DNA is TGTGCCAGCAGCCAAGGGTACGCAGGGGATTACACCGGGGAGCTGTTTTTT. The encoded protein is CASSQGYAGDYTGELFF.

The CDR3 DNA reads TGTGCCAGCAGCTTGGCCCGTCCCTACGAGCAGTACTTC. It is translated as CASSLARPYEQYF. J is TRBJ2-7 and V is TRBV5-6, with D hard to call. Trimming stripped 0 bases from V and 2 bases from J, with 6 bases between. This CDR3 has 13 residues. CDR1 and CDR2 (germline): SGHDT, YYEEEE. Using reference TRBV5-6 and TRBJ2-7 for the parts outside the CDR3, the full variable domain is DAGVTQSPTHLIKTRGQQVTLRCSPKSGHDTVSWYQQALGQGPQFIFQYYEEEERQRGNFPDRFSGHQFPNYSSELNVNALLLGDSALYLCASSLARPYEQYFGPGTRLTVT.

The rearrangement uses TRBV25-1 and TRBJ1-1; 9 bases align to TRBD1. The CDR3 loop spans 15 amino acids. With 4 bases clipped from V and 6 bases from J, the junction kept 9 bases outside the gene matches. Per the germline V gene, CDR1 is MGHDK and CDR2 is SYGVNS. The CDR3: CASSATGQGRSEAFF. The CDR3 DNA reads as TGTGCCAGCAGTGCAACGGGACAGGGAAGGTCTGAAGCTTTCTTT. Using reference TRBV25-1 and TRBJ1-1 for the parts outside the CDR3, the full variable domain is EADIYQTPRYLVIGTGKKITLECSQTMGHDKMYWYQQDPGMELHLIHYSYGVNSTEKGDLSSESTVSRIRTEHFPLTLESARPSHTSQYLCASSATGQGRSEAFFGQGTRLTVV.

The genes are TRBV5-6 and TRBJ2-5; 13 bases map to TRBD2. The CDR3 is made up of 16 amino acids. From germline, CDR1 is SGHDT and CDR2 YYEEEE. V trimming: 3 bases; J trimming: 4 bases; junction bases outside the gene matches: 6. CDR3 coding DNA: TGTGCCAGCAGCTCCGGACTAGCGGGAGTGGTAGAGACCCAGTACTTC. Its translation is CASSSGLAGVVETQYF.

V usage is TRBV9 and J usage is TRBJ2-7, with 8 bases fitting TRBD2. Germline-derived CDR1 and CDR2 are SGDLS and YYNGEE. With V trimmed by 0 bases and J by 3 bases, 5 bases remained unmatched. The CDR3 length is 15 residues. Written as DNA, the CDR3 is TGTGCCAGCAGCGTAGCCCCGGGAGGGGTCTACGAGCAGTACTTC. Translation: CASSVAPGGVYEQYF.

The chain has TRBV2 and TRBJ2-7, with D perhaps TRBD1 (5 bases). The CDR3 extends over 11 amino acids. Germline CDR1 reads SNHLY; CDR2 reads FYNNEI. Deletions cut 6 bases from V and 4 bases from J, with 7 bases between. The CDR3 loop reads CASSYRYEQYF. In nucleotides, the CDR3 is TGTGCCAGCAGCTACAGGTACGAGCAGTACTTC.

The chain couples TRBV6-5 to TRBJ1-5, with D perhaps TRBD1 (6 bases). The CDR3 contains 13 residues. Germline CDR1 is MNHEY and CDR2 is SVGAGI. V lost 6 bases, J lost 4 bases, and 10 bases lay in between. This CDR3 reads CASSHGQNQPQHF. The DNA of the CDR3 is TGTGCCAGCAGCCATGGACAGAATCAGCCCCAGCATTTT.

J is TRBJ2-2 and V is TRBV13; 11 bases are shared with TRBD1. With 3 bases clipped from V and 5 bases from J, the junction kept 5 bases outside the gene matches. The CDR3 is 16 residues long. Germline assignment: CDR1 PRHDT and CDR2 FYEKMQ (reference sequence). The DNA of the CDR3 is TGTGCCAGCAGCTTGCCGGGACAGGGGGTAACCGGGGAGCTGTTTTTT. Amino acid sequence: CASSLPGQGVTGELFF.

CDR3 bases: TGTGCCAGCAGCTCACAGTCTCCCGGAAACACCATATATTTT. Translated: CASSSQSPGNTIYF. J is TRBJ1-3 and V is TRBV13; D unresolved. The length of the CDR3 is 14 residues. The V gene lost 4 bases and the J gene lost 4 bases, with 11 bases spanning the gap. In germline, CDR1 is PRHDT, CDR2 FYEKMQ (reference sequence).

The chain has TRBV5-1 and TRBJ2-1; 12 nucleotides agree with TRBD2. Germline-derived CDR1 and CDR2 are SGHRS and YFSETQ. The length of the CDR3 is 17 residues. V dropped 4 bases and J dropped 9; count of bases not matched to a gene: 14. The CDR3 loop reads CASSPRMTSGSGSEQFF. CDR3 in DNA: TGCGCCAGCAGCCCCCGGATGACTAGCGGGAGTGGAAGTGAGCAGTTCTTC.

The chain carries TRBV4-2 and TRBJ2-7; unclear D gene. The germline V gene has CDR1 LGHNA and CDR2 YNFKEQ. Trimming left V 1 base short and J 6 bases short, with 13 bases between. The CDR3 totals 14 residues. CDR3 DNA: TGTGCCAGCAGCCAAGCCCCTACCATTGGCGAGCAGTACTTC. Translated, it gives CASSQAPTIGEQYF.

This chain links TRBV7-3 with TRBJ2-1, with D maybe TRBD2 (7 bases). CDR3 length: 14 amino acids. V lost 3 bases, J lost 10 bases, and 16 bases lay in between. The germline gives CDR1 SGHTA, CDR2 FQGTGA. The CDR3 DNA reads as TGTGCCAGCAGCTTCGGGGGGCAGGCAGGGGAGCAGTTCTTC. It specifies CASSFGGQAGEQFF.

The chain recombines TRBV29-1 with TRBJ1-2; 8 bases match TRBD1. The CDR3 runs 11 residues. CDR1 and CDR2 (germline): SQVTM, ANQGSEA. V gave up 7 bases and J gave up 6 bases; unmatched junction bases: 4. The CDR3 DNA sequence: TGCAGCGCATACAGGGGGGATGGCTACACCTTC. Its translation: CSAYRGDGYTF.

This CDR3 is CATSRSGQRDSPLHF. The CDR3 DNA reads TGTGCCACCAGCAGGTCTGGGCAGCGGGATTCACCCCTCCACTTT. The chain has TRBV15 and TRBJ1-6; D not resolved. Trimming left V 3 bases short and J 8 bases short, with 14 bases between. This CDR3 has 15 residues. Germline CDR1 LNHNV, CDR2 YYDKDF (reference sequence).

In its sample, this clone was seen once. This chain uses TRBV21-1 with TRBJ2-5; the table calls TRBD2, which could not be checked here. TRBV21-1 is noted as a pseudogene. The CDR3 is 16 amino acids. For the CDR3, the DNA is TGTGCCAGCAGCAGTGTGAGGGCAGGGAGGTTCGAGACCCAGTACTTC. Its protein is CASSSVRAGRFETQYF.

This sequence joins TRBV5-1 and TRBJ1-2; maybe TRBD1 (5 bases). Germline V gives CDR1 SGHRS, CDR2 YFSETQ. Trimming removed 1 base at V and 4 bases at J, with 11 bases between. The CDR3 spans 14 residues. The CDR3 reads CASSLPQGSYGYTF. Written as DNA, the CDR3 is TGCGCCAGCAGCTTGCCTCAGGGTAGCTATGGCTACACCTTC.

The chain carries TRBV5-1 and TRBJ2-1, with TRBD1 matching 7 bases. This CDR3 is 13 amino acids long. The germline gives CDR1 SGHRS, CDR2 YFSETQ. J was trimmed by 6 bases and V by 9 bases; bases with no gene match: 9. CDR3 region: CAILQGSCNEQFF. The CDR3 bases are TGCGCCATTTTACAGGGGTCTTGCAATGAGCAGTTCTTC.

In its sample, this clone was seen a few times. At one of its ends the junction is not consistent with the germline gene, which may arise from a read error. The chain uses TRBV6-5 and TRBJ1-2; D is possibly TRBD1 (5 bases). The length of the CDR3 is 15 residues. From germline, CDR1 is MNHEY and CDR2 SVGAGI. CDR3 in amino acids: CASRYSGGTEDGYTF. The CDR3 bases are TGTGCCAGCAGATACTCGGGGGGGACCGAGGATGGCTACACCTTC.

The gene calls are TRBV29-1 and TRBJ1-6; D might be TRBD1 (6 bases). Germline assignment: CDR1 SQVTM and CDR2 ANQGSEA. V was cut by 4 bases and J by 3 bases, with 7 bases left in between. This CDR3 spans 13 amino acids. The CDR3 coding sequence is TGCAGCGTTGGACAGGACTATAATTCACCCCTCCACTTT. Translation gives CSVGQDYNSPLHF.

V usage is TRBV7-2 and J usage is TRBJ2-7, with 8 positions matching TRBD1. Looked up from germline, CDR1 is SGHTA and CDR2 is FQGNSA. There are 15 residues in the CDR3. Trimming removed 4 bases from V and 4 bases from J; junction bases left unmatched: 9. As DNA, the CDR3 is TGTGCCAGCAGCTACCGGGGACAGGCGATATACGAGCAGTACTTC. Translating gives CASSYRGQAIYEQYF.

The CDR3 sequence is CASSPNFGGEQYF. As DNA, the CDR3 is TGTGCCAGCAGCCCTAACTTTGGGGGGGAGCAGTACTTC. The chain links TRBV9 to TRBJ2-7, with D possibly TRBD2 on 6 matching bases. The CDR3 consists of 13 residues. V lost 4 bases to trimming and J lost 7 bases, with 15 bases between them. In germline, CDR1 is SGDLS, CDR2 YYNGEE.

The genes are TRBV19 and TRBJ1-1, with TRBD1 identical over 8 bases. CDR3 size: 15 residues. Germline assignment: CDR1 LNHDA and CDR2 SQIVND (reference sequence). V lost 7 bases and J lost 0; bases outside the gene matches: 7. CDR3 DNA sequence: TGTGCCAGTATTGACAGGGGAAAGTTGAACACTGAAGCTTTCTTT. It encodes CASIDRGKLNTEAFF. The full variable domain, completed using reference TRBV19 and TRBJ1-1, is DGGITQSPKYLFRKEGQNVTLSCEQNLNHDAMYWYRQDPGQGLRLIYYSQIVNDFQKGDIAEGYSVSREKKESFPLTVTSAQKNPTAFYLCASIDRGKLNTEAFFGQGTRLTVV.

The chain carries TRBV14 and TRBJ1-2; 7 bases map to TRBD1. J lost 2 bases, V lost 4 bases, and 7 bases had no gene match. Germline V gene lookup returns CDR1 SGHDN and CDR2 FVKESK. This CDR3 comprises 15 residues. Here the CDR3 reads CASSPPGGQNYGYTF. CDR3 coding DNA: TGTGCCAGCAGCCCCCCAGGGGGGCAAAACTATGGCTACACCTTC.

The gene calls are TRBV6-1 and TRBJ2-7; D is unresolved. Germline V gives CDR1 MNHNS, CDR2 SASEGT. V lost 4 bases and J lost 4, with 5 bases in between. The CDR3 spans 11 residues. CDR3 residues: CASSVDYEQYF. CDR3 in DNA: TGTGCCAGCAGTGTAGATTACGAGCAGTACTTC.

V is TRBV10-3 and J is TRBJ2-6; tentatively, D is TRBD2 (5 bases). Germline V gene data show CDR1 as ENHRY and CDR2 as SYGVKD. The CDR3 is 15 amino acids. The V end was cut by 10 bases, the J end by 0 bases, with 13 bases between. The CDR3 DNA follows: TGTGCCAGCATCGGGATGGGCTCTGGGGCCAACGTCCTGACTTTC. Its translation is CASIGMGSGANVLTF.